These 7 T cell receptor beta chains share one sample of origin, sequenced in a study of T-cell reconstitution after alpha-beta-depleted transplantation in children. The TCRbeta library was prepared with unique molecular identifiers. MiXCR was run by TCRdb on the PCR reads, yielding one entry per CDR3 protein. The table shows about 600,000 distinct CDR3 sequences, with roughly 23% occurring only once. The specimen was PBMCs, mostly from graft donor cells, collected 360 days after TCRalphabeta/CD19-depleted stem cell transplant. These receptor sequences come from a boy in the first two years of life who had a stem cell transplant for acute myeloid leukemia, so the T cells may come from the graft donor.

This clonotype was counted at least ten times. The chain carries TRBV5-1 and TRBJ2-5; 8 bases line up with TRBD1. CDR3 size: 16 residues. From germline, CDR1 is SGHRS and CDR2 YFSETQ. The V and J ends lost 4 bases and 1 base, in that order; junction bases with no gene match: 9. Here the CDR3 reads CASSPRGQGGQETQYF. The CDR3 region has the DNA TGCGCCAGCAGCCCCAGAGGACAGGGAGGCCAAGAGACCCAGTACTTC.

The chain joins TRBV7-8 to TRBJ1-5; D may be TRBD1 (5 bases). V lost 2 bases and J lost 3, with 14 bases in between. This CDR3 is 16 amino acids long. Germline V CDR1 and CDR2: SGHVS, FQNEAQ. The CDR3 DNA reads TGTGCCAGCAGCTTAAACGCGGGGCAGCCCAATCAGCCCCAGCATTTT. Translation gives CASSLNAGQPNQPQHF.

This chain uses TRBV6-1 with TRBJ2-3; D might be TRBD1 (6 bases). Germline V gene lookup returns CDR1 MNHNS and CDR2 SASEGT. V gave up 8 bases and J gave up 4 bases, with 16 bases separating them. The CDR3 spans 14 residues. The CDR3 is CASGGTAIADTQYF. The CDR3, as DNA: TGTGCCAGCGGGGGCACTGCAATCGCAGATACGCAGTATTTT.

This chain joins TRBV21-1 and TRBJ1-1; the table's D call TRBD1 went unverified against the DNA. TRBV21-1 is assigned pseudogene status. There are 17 residues in the CDR3. CDR3 protein: CASSKELGQGIPTEAFF. CDR3 DNA: TGTGCCAGCAGCAAAGAGCTTGGTCAAGGGATCCCGACTGAAGCTTTCTTT.

A few counts support this clonotype. The chain uses TRBV20-1 and TRBJ2-1, with D perhaps matching TRBD2 (6 bases). The CDR3 is made up of 20 amino acids. The germline V gene encodes CDR1 DFQATT and CDR2 SNEGSKA (reference sequence). V dropped 0 bases and J dropped 4 bases, with 28 bases sitting between them. The CDR3 sequence: CSARDLFLVTASALYNEQFF. The CDR3 DNA is TGCAGTGCTAGAGATCTTTTTTTAGTAACCGCTAGCGCACTATACAATGAGCAGTTCTTC.

CDR3 amino acids: CASSFRKIRDFGQETQYF. CDR3 nucleotides: TGTGCCAGCAGCTTTCGGAAAATCCGGGACTTCGGGCAAGAGACCCAGTACTTC. The genes are TRBV11-2 and TRBJ2-5; D is possibly TRBD2 (6 bases). Germline CDR1 is SGHAT and CDR2 is FQNNGV. The CDR3 contains 18 residues. V was pared by 3 bases and J by 2 bases, with 22 bases between. Full variable domain (outside the CDR3, taken from reference TRBV11-2 and TRBJ2-5): EAGVAQSPRYKIIEKRQSVAFWCNPISGHATLYWYQQILGQGPKLLIQFQNNGVVDDSQLPKDRFSAERLKGVDSTLKIQPAKLEDSAVYLCASSFRKIRDFGQETQYFGPGTRLLVL.

V and J are TRBV6-1 and TRBJ1-6; D not certain. Germline CDR1 is MNHNS and CDR2 is SASEGT. Trimming took 6 bases from V and 8 from J, leaving 17 bases between them. CDR3 size: 15 residues. CDR3 DNA: TGTGCCAGCAGCCCCGTCCCGGCAGAGGATTCACCCCTCCACTTT. Translated: CASSPVPAEDSPLHF.